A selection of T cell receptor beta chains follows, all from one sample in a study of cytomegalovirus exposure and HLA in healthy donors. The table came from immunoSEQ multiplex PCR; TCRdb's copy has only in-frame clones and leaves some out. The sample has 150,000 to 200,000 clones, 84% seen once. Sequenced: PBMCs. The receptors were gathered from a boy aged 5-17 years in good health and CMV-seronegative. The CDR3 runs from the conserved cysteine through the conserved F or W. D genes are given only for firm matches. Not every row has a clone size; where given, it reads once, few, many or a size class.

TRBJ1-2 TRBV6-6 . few CASSPDWQIGYTF TGTGCCAGCAGTCCGGACTGGCAAATAGGCTACACCTTC
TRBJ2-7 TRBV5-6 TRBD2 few CASSSSGRWTYEQYF TGTGCCAGCAGCTCTAGCGGGAGATGGACCTACGAGCAGTACTTC
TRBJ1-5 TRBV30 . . CASSGGGSNQPQHF TGTGCCTCCTCGGGCGGGGGAAGCAATCAGCCCCAGCATTTT
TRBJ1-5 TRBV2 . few CASRLAGGARGQPQHF TGTGCCAGCAGGCTGGCGGGGGGGGCGCGAGGTCAGCCCCAGCATTTT
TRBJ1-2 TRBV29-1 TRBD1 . CSAARQGGGYTF TGCAGCGCGGCCCGACAGGGTGGCGGCTACACCTTC
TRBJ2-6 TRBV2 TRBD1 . CASSEMGQFSGANVLTF TGTGCCAGCAGTGAGATGGGACAGTTCTCTGGGGCCAACGTCCTGACTTTC
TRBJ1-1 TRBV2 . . CASRLWQNTEAFF TGTGCCAGCAGATTGTGGCAGAACACTGAAGCTTTCTTT
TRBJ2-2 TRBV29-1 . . CSVGRGGNTGELFF TGCAGCGTTGGGCGGGGTGGGAACACCGGGGAGCTGTTTTTT
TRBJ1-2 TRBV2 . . CASRFGYGYTF TGTGCCAGCAGGTTCGGGTATGGCTACACCTTC
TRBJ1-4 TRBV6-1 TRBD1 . CASTADRGDEKLFF TGTGCCAGCACCGCAGACAGGGGAGATGAAAAACTGTTTTTT